This T cell receptor (beta chain) was identified in a study of cytomegalovirus exposure and HLA in healthy donors. Study-level findings and limits: Usually a TCR sequence was rare, but some public TCRs were found in many donors. Upon later analysis, HLA-associated TCR beta chains proved more clonally expanded than other, equally common chains.

CDR1 is SGHRS and CDR2 is YFSETQ in the germline V gene. The CDR3 length is 14 residues. V was clipped by 2 bases and J by 2 bases, with 10 bases between them. The PCR was carried out with 60 Vbeta primers and 13 Jbeta primers. Profiled with immunoSEQ multiplex PCR; TCRdb holds only in-frame clones, not every one. The sample holds 150,000 to 200,000 clones, more than 75% seen once. A few counts support this clone. Its antigen is not identified. V gene TRBV5-1 combines with J gene TRBJ1-2; TRBD1 might be the D (6 bases). The material sequenced was PBMCs. The TCR originated in a woman between 18 and 30 years old in good health and CMV-seronegative. The CDR3 nucleotides read TGCGCCAGCAGCTTACAGGGTCCCAACTATGGCTACACCTTC. Its translation is CASSLQGPNYGYTF. The whole variable domain, remainder taken from reference TRBV5-1 and TRBJ1-2, is KAGVTQTPRYLIKTRGQQVTLSCSPISGHRSVSWYQQTPGQGLQFLFEYFSETQRNKGNFPGRFSGRQFSNSRSEMNVSTLELGDSALYLCASSLQGPNYGYTFGSGTRLTVV.